Below are 8 T cell receptor beta chains sequenced from a single sample in a study of cytomegalovirus exposure and HLA in healthy donors. It was with 60 Vbeta and 13 Jbeta primers that the PCR ran. Some clones are missing from TCRdb's copy, which holds only in-frame ones; the method was immunoSEQ multiplex PCR. The profile covers under 200,000 clones, with around 81% appearing a single time and approximately 2% taken by the ten largest. The material sequenced was PBMCs. These receptors originate from a man aged 25 to 40 in good health and CMV-seronegative.

The rearrangement joins TRBV19 to TRBJ2-5; 8 nucleotides agree with TRBD2. The CDR3 extends over 18 amino acids. The germline V gene has CDR1 LNHDA and CDR2 SQIVND (reference sequence). J lost 5 bases, V lost 5 bases, and 19 bases had no gene match. CDR3 sequence: CASSLRPPGLGLRETQYF. CDR3 nucleotides: TGTGCCAGTAGTTTAAGACCACCGGGACTAGGATTGCGTGAGACCCAGTACTTC.

The genes are TRBV7-3 and TRBJ1-1; D call uncertain. This CDR3 contains 13 residues. The V end was cut by 2 bases, the J end by 3 bases, with 7 bases between. Germline CDR1 SGHTA, CDR2 FQGTGA. The CDR3 region is CASSLYRDTEAFF. DNA for the CDR3: TGTGCCAGCAGCTTATATAGAGACACTGAAGCTTTCTTT.

V usage is TRBV27 and J usage is TRBJ2-7, with TRBD2 matching over 11 bases. There are 15 residues in the CDR3. Germline CDR1 and CDR2: MNHEY and SMNVEV (reference sequence). V lost 5 bases, J lost 6 bases, and 9 bases stayed unmatched. CDR3 region: CASSPQVAGGFEQYF. CDR3 DNA sequence: TGTGCCAGCAGTCCTCAGGTAGCGGGAGGGTTCGAGCAGTACTTC.

This chain joins TRBV5-1 and TRBJ1-1; the D is unclear. CDR1 and CDR2 from the germline V gene are SGHRS and YFSETQ. Trimming shortened V by 4 bases and J by 1 base, and 11 bases separated the two germline ends. The CDR3 contains 14 residues. The CDR3 is CASSGRLQNTEAFF. The CDR3 bases are TGCGCCAGCAGCGGCAGACTGCAGAACACTGAAGCTTTCTTT. The variable domain in full, with the rest retrieved from reference TRBV5-1 and TRBJ1-1, is KAGVTQTPRYLIKTRGQQVTLSCSPISGHRSVSWYQQTPGQGLQFLFEYFSETQRNKGNFPGRFSGRQFSNSRSEMNVSTLELGDSALYLCASSGRLQNTEAFFGQGTRLTVV.

This clone was seen just once. The V call is TRBV5-4, the J call TRBJ2-3; possibly TRBD2 for D (5 bases). The CDR3 totals 12 residues. Trimming pared 2 bases from V and 6 bases from J, leaving 7 bases between. CDR1 is SGHNT and CDR2 is YYREEE in the germline V gene (reference sequence). CDR3 nucleotide sequence: TGTGCCAGCAGCTTAGAGGGTGATACGCAGTATTTT. Translated: CASSLEGDTQYF.

This chain links TRBV5-1 with TRBJ2-3; 14 bases fit TRBD2. The CDR3 has 18 amino acids. V lost 4 bases and J lost 0; bases outside the gene matches: 7. In germline, CDR1 is SGHRS, CDR2 YFSETQ. The CDR3 is CASSPGTSGRASTDTQYF. CDR3 nucleotide sequence: TGCGCCAGCAGCCCCGGGACTAGCGGGAGAGCTAGCACAGATACGCAGTATTTT.

The rearrangement uses TRBV2 and TRBJ1-5; D is perhaps TRBD1 (6 bases). Trimming pared 2 bases from V and 1 base from J, leaving 9 bases between. In germline, CDR1 is SNHLY, CDR2 FYNNEI. There are 15 residues in the CDR3. The CDR3 DNA follows: TGTGCCAGCAGTGAACAGGGGTTCAGCAATCAGCCCCAGCATTTT. It is translated as CASSEQGFSNQPQHF.

The gene calls are TRBV19 and TRBJ1-1, with 7 bases aligning to TRBD1. This CDR3 contains 14 residues. CDR1 LNHDA and CDR2 SQIVND come from the germline V gene (reference sequence). Germline trimming cut 3 bases from V and 3 bases from J; bases unmatched to any gene: 4. The CDR3 region has the DNA TGTGCCAGTAGTATGGACAGGCTCTACACTGAAGCTTTCTTT. Translating gives CASSMDRLYTEAFF.